A single sample is the source of the 22 T cell receptor beta chains below, sequenced in a study of T cells in Graves' hyperthyroidism and ophthalmopathy. The investigators amplified TCR beta CDR3 regions from RNA transcripts. HTBI primers were the set used in a first-round RT-PCR of the TCR CDR3. Via MiXCR, TCRdb re-called the multiplex PCR reads, giving one row per CDR3 protein. The sample shows some 600,000 distinct CDR3 sequences, about 14% of them seen only once. The sample consisted of blood. These receptor sequences come from a woman in her twenties or thirties with Graves' hyperthyroidism that later progressed to Graves' ophthalmopathy.

This clonotype showed up just once. Just one base apart from a much larger clone, this may be a read error. The chain couples TRBV27 to TRBJ2-1, with no clear D. The CDR3 length is 13 residues. V shed 5 bases and J shed 5 bases, with 10 bases lying between them. The germline V gene encodes CDR1 MNHEY and CDR2 SMNVEV (reference sequence). Here the CDR3 DNA reads TGTGCCAGCAGTGATTTGGAGAACAATGAGCAGTTCTTC. Translated, it gives CASSDLENNEQFF.

Many counts were recorded for this clonotype. This chain joins TRBV2 and TRBJ2-7; D is perhaps TRBD1 or TRBD2 (5 bases each). This CDR3 is built from 14 residues. V was pared by 3 bases and J by 3 bases, with 12 bases between. Germline V gene lookup returns CDR1 SNHLY and CDR2 FYNNEI. The DNA of the CDR3 is TGTGCCAGCAGTGACGGGGCGGAAGACTACGAGCAGTACTTC. Protein: CASSDGAEDYEQYF.

The chain links TRBV4-2 to TRBJ2-1; tentative D call: TRBD2 (5 bases). Germline lookup yields CDR1 LGHNA and CDR2 YNFKEQ. This CDR3 spans 17 amino acids. Deletions cut 1 base from V and 6 bases from J, with 19 bases between. The CDR3 is CASSQARVAIAGNEQFF. In nucleotides, the CDR3 is TGTGCCAGCAGCCAAGCCCGGGTAGCGATTGCCGGCAATGAGCAGTTCTTC.

This clonotype occurred many times. This chain joins TRBV6-1 and TRBJ2-7; D call uncertain. The CDR3 has 11 residues. Between the trimmed V and J ends, which lost 2 bases and 7 bases, there was a span of 6 bases. Germline assignment: CDR1 MNHNS and CDR2 SASEGT. The CDR3 reads CASSELWEQYF. CDR3 sequence (DNA): TGTGCCAGCAGTGAACTCTGGGAGCAGTACTTC.

The CDR3 loop reads CASSLSHHNTEAFF. CDR3 DNA: TGTGCCAGCAGTCTTTCCCACCATAACACTGAAGCTTTCTTT. The chain recombines TRBV27 with TRBJ1-1; D is uncertain. Germline lookup yields CDR1 MNHEY and CDR2 SMNVEV (reference sequence). Between the trimmed V and J ends, which lost 5 bases and 2 bases, there was a span of 12 bases. The CDR3 runs 14 residues.

In this sample, this clonotype turned up many times. V usage is TRBV2 and J usage is TRBJ2-3; 15 positions match TRBD2. Germline CDR1 reads SNHLY; CDR2 reads FYNNEI. Trimming cost V 4 bases and J 1 base; bases outside gene matches: 9. The CDR3 consists of 19 residues. DNA for the CDR3: TGTGCCAGCAGTGTCAGGACTAGCGGGAGGGCAACGGGCACAGATACGCAGTATTTT. Translating it yields CASSVRTSGRATGTDTQYF.

In its sample, this clonotype was seen many times. This rearrangement joins TRBV2 to TRBJ2-5; the D gene is possibly TRBD1 (5 bases). Germline CDR1 reads SNHLY; CDR2 reads FYNNEI. Between the trimmed V and J ends, which lost 3 bases and 3 bases, there was a span of 8 bases. CDR3 length equals 13 residues. The CDR3 DNA reads as TGTGCCAGCAGTGATCCAGGGAAAGAGACCCAGTACTTC. This codes for CASSDPGKETQYF.

The rearrangement joins TRBV6-5 to TRBJ2-4, with 7 bases identical to TRBD2. V was clipped by 0 bases and J by 4 bases; unmatched bases: 6. This CDR3 comprises 16 residues. Germline V gives CDR1 MNHEY, CDR2 SVGAGI. The CDR3 nucleotides are TGTGCCAGCAGTTACTCCCTCCCGGGACTAAAAAACATTCAGTACTTC. It specifies CASSYSLPGLKNIQYF.

This clonotype was detected ten times or more. The chain carries TRBV30 and TRBJ2-7; 11 bases line up with TRBD1. The V and J ends lost 0 bases and 7 bases, in that order; junction bases with no gene match: 5. The CDR3 totals 14 residues. Germline V gene data show CDR1 as GTSNPN and CDR2 as SVGIG (reference sequence). The CDR3 DNA is TGTGCCTGGAGTGTGGACAGGGGGCCTCGGGAGCAGTACTTC. Translation gives CAWSVDRGPREQYF.

The V gene is TRBV20-1, the J gene TRBJ1-1, with D perhaps TRBD1 (5 bases). The CDR3 spans 11 residues. The V end was cut by 4 bases, the J end by 7 bases, with 10 bases between. CDR1 DFQATT and CDR2 SNEGSKA come from the germline V gene (reference sequence). DNA of the CDR3: TGCAGTGCTAAACGGGACGGTGAAGCTTTCTTT. It encodes CSAKRDGEAFF.

The sample holds many counts of this clonotype. The chain joins TRBV19 to TRBJ1-1; D unclear. CDR3 length: 14 residues. Trimming stripped 3 bases from V and 5 bases from J, with 13 bases between. Germline CDR1 and CDR2: LNHDA and SQIVND (reference sequence). CDR3 residues: CASSMRELRTEAFF. CDR3 DNA: TGTGCCAGTAGTATGCGGGAGCTCAGGACTGAAGCTTTCTTT.

The genes are TRBV5-5 and TRBJ1-2; D is unresolved. V gave up 1 base and J gave up 0 bases, with 7 bases separating them. This CDR3 is built from 14 residues. Per the germline V gene, CDR1 is SGHKS and CDR2 is YYEKEE (reference sequence). CDR3 DNA sequence: TGTGCCAGCAGCTTGTCGTCACCTAACTATGGCTACACCTTC. Protein sequence: CASSLSSPNYGYTF.

This clonotype was counted only a few times. The chain recombines TRBV5-1 with TRBJ2-7; D uncertain. The CDR3 length is 18 residues. CDR1 and CDR2 from the germline V gene are SGHRS and YFSETQ. V was pared by 5 bases and J by 0 bases, with 24 bases between. The CDR3 loop is CASSFLPAAAGASYEQYF. For the CDR3, the DNA is TGCGCCAGCAGTTTCCTCCCTGCTGCGGCAGGCGCCTCCTACGAGCAGTACTTC.

This clonotype has at least ten counts. The rearrangement links TRBV20-1 to TRBJ2-3, with 7 bases matching TRBD2. The CDR3 consists of 17 residues. Germline V gene data show CDR1 as DFQATT and CDR2 as SNEGSKA (reference sequence). Losses at the gene ends were 3 bases for V and 2 bases for J; bases not matched to a gene: 14. CDR3 amino acids: CSARGNSGADPTDTQYF. CDR3 bases: TGCAGTGCTAGGGGAAACAGCGGGGCCGACCCCACAGATACGCAGTATTTT.

This clonotype has a count of ten or more. The rearrangement joins TRBV19 to TRBJ1-6; TRBD1 might be the D (5 bases). Germline V CDR1 and CDR2: LNHDA, SQIVND (reference sequence). Deletions cut 5 bases from V and 6 bases from J, with 20 bases between. The CDR3 extends over 17 amino acids. The chain's CDR3 is CASSPNLRRGVNSPLHF. In DNA, the CDR3 is TGTGCCAGTAGTCCTAACCTCCGGAGGGGCGTTAATTCACCCCTCCACTTT.

As to this clonotype: A much bigger clone sits one base away, suggesting this may be a read error. This rearrangement joins TRBV20-1 to TRBJ2-3; no firm D call. In germline, CDR1 is DFQATT, CDR2 SNEGSKA (reference sequence). Trimming left V 6 bases short and J 4 bases short, with 14 bases between. CDR3 length: 13 amino acids. The CDR3 protein is CSAPQVSADTQYF. The CDR3 nucleotides are TGCAGTGCCCCACAAGTGAGCGCAGATACGCAGTATTTT.

CDR3 in amino acids: CASRDGGGNEQFF. The DNA of the CDR3 is TGTGCCAGTAGGGACGGGGGAGGGAATGAGCAGTTCTTC. The V call is TRBV19, the J call TRBJ2-1, with 7 positions matching TRBD2. The J segment lost 7 bases and the V segment lost 6 bases, leaving 6 bases of the junction unmatched. The CDR3 runs to 13 residues. In germline, CDR1 is LNHDA, CDR2 SQIVND (reference sequence).

The rearrangement links TRBV4-3 to TRBJ1-2, with D hard to call. Trimming shortened V by 0 bases and J by 1 base, and 9 bases separated the two germline ends. The CDR3 loop spans 15 amino acids. Germline V lookup: CDR1 LGHNA, CDR2 YSLEER. CDR3 loop: CASSQDRLSNYGYTF. Written as DNA, the CDR3 is TGCGCCAGCAGCCAAGATCGATTAAGTAACTATGGCTACACCTTC.

This clonotype was recorded a few times. The V gene is TRBV18, the J gene TRBJ2-1; 9 bases align to TRBD2. Trimming cost V 10 bases and J 6 bases; bases outside gene matches: 4. Germline CDR1 reads KGHSH; CDR2 reads LQKENI. The CDR3 runs to 12 residues. The chain's CDR3 is CATAGGSNEQFF. For the CDR3, the DNA is TGTGCCACCGCGGGAGGGAGCAATGAGCAGTTCTTC.

This clonotype came up once. The V call is TRBV5-1, the J call TRBJ1-1; tentatively, D is TRBD1 (6 bases). The germline CDR1 and CDR2 sequences are SGHRS and YFSETQ. CDR3 length: 16 amino acids. The V gene lost 3 bases and the J gene lost 6 bases, with 21 bases spanning the gap. CDR3: CASSSGGAGVGAEAFF. CDR3 bases: TGCGCCAGCAGCTCTGGAGGGGCAGGGGTGGGCGCTGAAGCTTTCTTT.

This clonotype was seen many times. DNA for the CDR3: TGTGCCAGCAGAGGGGTCTTCCCCCCCTACGAGCAGTACTTC. Translating it yields CASRGVFPPYEQYF. The chain recombines TRBV2 with TRBJ2-7; tentative D call: TRBD1 (5 bases). With 6 bases removed from V and 2 bases from J, the gap between germline ends came to 14 bases. The CDR3 has 14 amino acids. Germline CDR1 and CDR2: SNHLY and FYNNEI. The complete variable domain, with remaining parts taken from reference TRBV2 and TRBJ2-7, reads EPEVTQTPSHQVTQMGQEVILRCVPISNHLYFYWYRQILGQKVEFLVSFYNNEISEKSEIFDDQFSVERPDGSNFTLKIRSTKLEDSAMYFCASRGVFPPYEQYFGPGTRLTVT.

This clonotype was counted ten times or more. This CDR3 is CASSHRTGLYSGANVLTF. CDR3 coding DNA: TGTGCCAGCTCACACCGGACAGGGTTGTACTCTGGGGCCAACGTCCTGACTTTC. V is TRBV27 and J is TRBJ2-6, with 8 bases matching TRBD1. This CDR3 is 18 amino acids long. Germline CDR1 is MNHEY and CDR2 is SMNVEV (reference sequence). V was clipped by 8 bases and J by 0 bases; unmatched bases: 12.